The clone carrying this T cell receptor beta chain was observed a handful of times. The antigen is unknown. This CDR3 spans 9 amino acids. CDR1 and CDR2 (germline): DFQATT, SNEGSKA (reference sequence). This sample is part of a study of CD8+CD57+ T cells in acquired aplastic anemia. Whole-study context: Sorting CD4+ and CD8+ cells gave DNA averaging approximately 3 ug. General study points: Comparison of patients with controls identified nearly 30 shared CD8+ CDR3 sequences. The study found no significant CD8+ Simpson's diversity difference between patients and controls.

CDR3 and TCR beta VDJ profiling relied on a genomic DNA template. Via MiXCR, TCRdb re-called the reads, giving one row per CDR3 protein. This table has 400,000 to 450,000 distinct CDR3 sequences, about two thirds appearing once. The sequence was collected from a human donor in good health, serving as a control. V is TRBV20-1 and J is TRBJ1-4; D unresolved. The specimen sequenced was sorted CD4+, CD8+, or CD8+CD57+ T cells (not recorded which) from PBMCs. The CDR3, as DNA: TGCAGGGAGGGCGAAAAACTGTTTTTT. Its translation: CREGEKLFF.